Each of the 22 T cell receptor beta chains below was sequenced from the same sample in a study of blood T cell repertoires in COVID-19. TCRdb keeps only in-frame clones here, not all; method: immunoSEQ multiplex PCR. This table has more than 150,000 clones, 80% to 90% appearing once. Input material: peripheral blood. These receptors were obtained from a man aged 25-45 years with active or convalescent COVID-19.

The J gene is TRBJ1-4, the V gene TRBV3-1 (or the pseudogene TRBV3-2); TRBD1 agrees at 9 bases. The CDR3 consists of 15 residues. Trimming cost V 4 bases and J 4 bases; bases outside gene matches: 4. Germline CDR1 reads LGHDT; CDR2 reads YNNKEL (reference sequence). DNA for the CDR3: TGTGCCAGCAGCCGCGGGACAGGGAGTAATGAAAAACTGTTTTTT. This gives the protein CASSRGTGSNEKLFF.

The CDR3 coding sequence is TGTGCCAGCAGCCGAGGGACTAGCGGGAACAACGAGCAGTACTTC. Translating it yields CASSRGTSGNNEQYF. This chain links TRBV7-8 with TRBJ2-7; 13 bases agree with TRBD2. The CDR3 length is 15 residues. Germline trimming cut 5 bases from V and 5 bases from J; bases unmatched to any gene: 6. Germline CDR1 reads SGHVS; CDR2 reads FQNEAQ.

The chain links TRBV28 to TRBJ1-2; D is perhaps TRBD1 (6 bases). Germline loops: CDR1 MDHEN, CDR2 SYDVKM. V lost 7 bases and J 4 bases, leaving 16 bases between the germline ends. CDR3 length: 14 residues. Here the CDR3 reads CASTTGGAGYGYTF. In DNA form, the CDR3 reads TGTGCCAGCACCACGGGGGGGGCCGGCTATGGCTACACCTTC.

This chain joins TRBV18 and TRBJ1-3, with unresolved D. The CDR3 runs to 13 residues. The germline CDR1 and CDR2 sequences are KGHSH and LQKENI. The CDR3 region is CAVLNSAGNTIYF. The CDR3, as DNA: TGTGCGGTCCTCAATTCGGCTGGAAACACCATATATTTT.

The chain is built from TRBV6-4 and TRBJ2-7; D perhaps matches TRBD2 (5 bases). Trimming took off 7 bases at V and 1 base at J, with 11 bases between the two ends. Germline values: CDR1 MRHNA, CDR2 SNTAGT. CDR3 length equals 13 residues. The chain's CDR3 is CASKRLYSYEQYV. DNA for the CDR3: TGTGCCAGCAAGCGGCTATATTCCTACGAGCAGTACGTC.

The chain is built from TRBV9 and TRBJ2-2, with TRBD1 identical over 9 bases. The V segment lost 4 bases and the J segment 7 bases; nucleotides outside the gene matches: 11. Per the germline V gene, CDR1 is SGDLS and CDR2 is YYNGEE. This CDR3 comprises 16 residues. The chain's CDR3 is CASSFLPGQGHGELFF. The DNA of the CDR3 is TGTGCCAGCAGCTTTCTCCCGGGACAGGGTCACGGGGAGCTGTTTTTT.

This clone was observed once. V usage is TRBV12-2 and J usage is TRBJ1-3; the listed D gene, TRBD1, was not tested against the DNA. TRBV12-2 is reported as a pseudogene. This CDR3 is 16 amino acids long. The CDR3 bases are TGTGCAAGTCGCTTATCCTGGGCCCCCTCTGGAAACACCATATATTTT. Protein sequence: CASRLSWAPSGNTIYF.

The chain links TRBV19 to TRBJ2-5, with TRBD2 matching 12 bases. With V trimmed by 7 bases and J by 4 bases, 10 bases remained unmatched. The CDR3 runs 16 residues. Germline CDR1 is LNHDA and CDR2 is SQIVND (reference sequence). The CDR3 coding sequence is TGTGCCAGTACCCGGTGGCTAGCGGGAGGGCCAGAGACCCAGTACTTC. Protein product: CASTRWLAGGPETQYF.

The V gene is TRBV12-3 or TRBV12-4, the J gene TRBJ1-2; tentatively, D is TRBD1 (6 bases). V gave up 8 bases and J gave up 7 bases, with 8 bases separating them. This CDR3 comprises 10 residues. This CDR3 reads CASGGLGYTF. In DNA, the CDR3 is TGTGCCAGCGGGGGCCTTGGCTACACCTTC.

The chain uses TRBV5-1 and TRBJ2-3, with 10 bases that match TRBD1. Germline CDR1 is SGHRS and CDR2 is YFSETQ. The CDR3 extends over 15 amino acids. The V segment lost 4 bases and the J segment 5 bases; nucleotides outside the gene matches: 7. The CDR3 bases are TGCGCCAGCAGCCCGTCGGGACAGGGGATAGATACGCAGTATTTT. Its translation is CASSPSGQGIDTQYF.

The chain joins TRBV5-5 to TRBJ2-5; 16 bases agree with TRBD2. Germline V gene lookup returns CDR1 SGHKS and CDR2 YYEKEE (reference sequence). The V gene end was trimmed by 1 base and the J gene end by 5 bases; junction bases not matched to a gene: 8. The CDR3 contains 18 residues. The CDR3 DNA reads as TGTGCCAGCAGCTTGACTCCGGGACTAGCGGGGGGGCCGGAGACCCAGTACTTC. As protein: CASSLTPGLAGGPETQYF.

The V call is TRBV6-2 or TRBV6-3, the J call TRBJ2-1, with TRBD2 matching over 7 bases. CDR1 is MNHEY, CDR2 SVGEGT, per germline. The CDR3 length is 18 residues. The junction had 18 bases not matched to a gene; V was cut back by 6 bases and J by 4 bases. CDR3 sequence (DNA): TGTGCCAGCAGCCCCGGTGGCGCGGGGGTGGGGGTTTACAATGAGCAGTTCTTC. Translating gives CASSPGGAGVGVYNEQFF.

The gene calls are TRBV19 and TRBJ1-4, with TRBD1 identical over 7 bases. V dropped 7 bases and J dropped 5; count of bases not matched to a gene: 10. Germline values: CDR1 LNHDA, CDR2 SQIVND (reference sequence). The CDR3 is 15 residues long. The chain's CDR3 is CASTPPGQLNEKLFF. DNA of the CDR3: TGTGCCAGTACCCCGCCGGGACAGCTGAATGAAAAACTGTTTTTT. Full variable domain (outside the CDR3, taken from reference TRBV19 and TRBJ1-4): DGGITQSPKYLFRKEGQNVTLSCEQNLNHDAMYWYRQDPGQGLRLIYYSQIVNDFQKGDIAEGYSVSREKKESFPLTVTSAQKNPTAFYLCASTPPGQLNEKLFFGSGTQLSVL.

The rearrangement uses TRBV5-4 and TRBJ1-2; unclear D gene. The V end was cut by 1 base, the J end by 4 bases, with 8 bases between. In germline, CDR1 is SGHNT, CDR2 YYREEE (reference sequence). The CDR3 extends over 13 amino acids. Here the CDR3 DNA reads TGTGCCAGCAGCTTGACGCCGGGCTATGGCTACACCTTC. It is translated as CASSLTPGYGYTF.

The J gene is TRBJ2-7, the V gene TRBV30; D unresolved. Trimming cost V 1 base and J 3 bases, with 7 bases left between them. The CDR3 is made up of 12 amino acids. CDR1 is GTSNPN, CDR2 SVGIG, per germline (reference sequence). CDR3 sequence reads: CAWSGYYYEQYF. CDR3 nucleotides: TGTGCCTGGAGTGGATACTACTACGAGCAGTACTTC.

The V gene is TRBV19, the J gene TRBJ2-7; 9 bases are shared with TRBD1. The junction had 14 bases not matched to a gene; V was cut back by 7 bases and J by 7 bases. The CDR3 length is 15 residues. The germline V gene has CDR1 LNHDA and CDR2 SQIVND (reference sequence). The DNA for the CDR3 is TGTGCCAGTACCCTCACCTCCTCGACAGGGGGAGAGCAGTACGTC. Amino acid sequence: CASTLTSSTGGEQYV.

The chain couples TRBV7-9 to TRBJ1-1; D possibly corresponds to TRBD1 (5 bases). From germline, CDR1 is SEHNR and CDR2 FQNEAQ (reference sequence). V was cut by 2 bases and J by 1 base, with 14 bases left in between. This CDR3 has 16 amino acids. CDR3 amino acids: CASSLIQGGPNTEAFF. The CDR3 DNA reads TGTGCCAGCAGCTTAATCCAGGGAGGCCCGAACACTGAAGCTTTCTTT.

The chain is built from TRBV3-1 (or the pseudogene TRBV3-2) and TRBJ2-3; TRBD2 might be the D (6 bases). The CDR3 sequence is 18 residues long. The germline V gene encodes CDR1 LGHDT and CDR2 YNNKEL (reference sequence). Trimming pared 0 bases from V and 4 bases from J, leaving 20 bases between. CDR3 amino acids: CASSQDLGGPRPSDTQYF. The DNA of the CDR3 is TGTGCCAGCAGCCAAGATCTGGGAGGACCCCGTCCCTCAGATACGCAGTATTTT.

This clone was counted a few times. The chain has TRBV5-8 and TRBJ2-2, with 7 bases aligning to TRBD1. With V trimmed by 4 bases and J by 6 bases, 3 bases remained unmatched. Germline CDR1 is SGHTS and CDR2 is YDEGEE. CDR3 length equals 13 residues. Written as DNA, the CDR3 is TGTGCCAGCAGCCCGACAGGGCCCGGGGAGCTGTTTTTT. This translates into CASSPTGPGELFF.

J is TRBJ2-2 and V is TRBV30; the D gene is possibly TRBD2 (7 bases). The CDR3 is 14 amino acids. V was pared by 3 bases and J by 4 bases, with 12 bases between. Germline-derived CDR1 and CDR2 are GTSNPN and SVGIG (reference sequence). The CDR3 DNA reads as TGTGCCTGGAGGGGGGGGCAGAGCACCGGGGAGCTGTTTTTT. Its protein product is CAWRGGQSTGELFF.

This clone appeared once. The CDR3 DNA is TGTGCCAGCACCTTAGACTCCGCGCCCTATGGCTACACCTTC. Residues: CASTLDSAPYGYTF. The chain couples TRBV5-4 to TRBJ1-2; no clear D gene. The V end lost 6 bases, the J end lost 4 bases, and 16 bases lay between the germline ends. CDR3 length equals 14 residues. Germline V gene data show CDR1 as SGHNT and CDR2 as YYREEE (reference sequence).

The chain uses TRBV11-3 and TRBJ1-1, with D uncertain. Germline CDR1 SGHNT, CDR2 YENEEA. Trimming took off 5 bases at V and 0 bases at J, with 22 bases between the two ends. CDR3 size: 18 residues. The CDR3: CASSLTAALKNLNTEAFF. CDR3 nucleotides: TGTGCCAGCAGCCTAACCGCGGCACTAAAAAATTTGAACACTGAAGCTTTCTTT.